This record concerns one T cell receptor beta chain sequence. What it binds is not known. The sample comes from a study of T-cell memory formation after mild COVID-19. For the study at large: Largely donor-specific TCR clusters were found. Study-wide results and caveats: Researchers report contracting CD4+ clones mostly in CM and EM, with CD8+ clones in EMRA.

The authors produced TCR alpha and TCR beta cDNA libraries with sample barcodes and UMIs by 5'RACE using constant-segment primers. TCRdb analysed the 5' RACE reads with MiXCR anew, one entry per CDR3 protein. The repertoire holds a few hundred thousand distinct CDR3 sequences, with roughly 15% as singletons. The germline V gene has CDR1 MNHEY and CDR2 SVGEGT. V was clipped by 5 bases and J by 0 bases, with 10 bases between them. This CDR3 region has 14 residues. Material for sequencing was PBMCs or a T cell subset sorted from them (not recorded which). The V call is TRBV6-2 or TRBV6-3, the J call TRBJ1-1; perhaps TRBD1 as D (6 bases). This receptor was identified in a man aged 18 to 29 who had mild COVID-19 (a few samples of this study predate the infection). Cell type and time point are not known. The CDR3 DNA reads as TGTGCCAGCAGTGCAGGGGTTTTGAACACTGAAGCTTTCTTT. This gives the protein CASSAGVLNTEAFF.